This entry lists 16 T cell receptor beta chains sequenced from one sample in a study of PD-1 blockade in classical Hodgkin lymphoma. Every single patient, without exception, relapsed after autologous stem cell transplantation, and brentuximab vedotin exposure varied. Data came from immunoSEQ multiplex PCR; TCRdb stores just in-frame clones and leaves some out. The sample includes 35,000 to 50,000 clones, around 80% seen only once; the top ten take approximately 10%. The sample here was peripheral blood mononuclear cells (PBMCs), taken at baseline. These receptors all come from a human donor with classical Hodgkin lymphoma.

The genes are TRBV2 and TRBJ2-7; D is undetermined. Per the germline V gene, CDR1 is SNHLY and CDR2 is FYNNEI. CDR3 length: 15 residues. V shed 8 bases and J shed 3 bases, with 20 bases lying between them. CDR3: CASQGRVLGNYEQYF. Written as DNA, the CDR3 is TGTGCCAGCCAAGGCCGGGTCCTAGGGAACTACGAGCAGTACTTC.

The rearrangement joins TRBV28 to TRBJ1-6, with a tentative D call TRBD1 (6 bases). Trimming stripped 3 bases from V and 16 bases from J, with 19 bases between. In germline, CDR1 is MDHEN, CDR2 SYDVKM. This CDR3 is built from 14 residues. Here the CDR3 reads CASSFEGGSVRLHF. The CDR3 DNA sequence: TGTGCCAGCAGTTTCGAAGGGGGGTCGGTTCGACTCCACTTT.

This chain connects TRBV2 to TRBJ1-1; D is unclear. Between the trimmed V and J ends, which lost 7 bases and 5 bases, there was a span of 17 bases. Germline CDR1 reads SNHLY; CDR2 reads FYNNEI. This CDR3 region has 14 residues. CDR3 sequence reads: CASIHAGKGTEAFF. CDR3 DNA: TGTGCCAGCATTCACGCGGGAAAAGGGACTGAAGCTTTCTTT.

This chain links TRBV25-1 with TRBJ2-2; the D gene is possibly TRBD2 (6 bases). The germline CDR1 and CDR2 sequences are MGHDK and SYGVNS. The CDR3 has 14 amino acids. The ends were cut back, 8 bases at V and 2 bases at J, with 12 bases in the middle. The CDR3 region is CASAGTYNTGELFF. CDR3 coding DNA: TGTGCCAGCGCCGGGACTTATAACACCGGGGAGCTGTTTTTT.

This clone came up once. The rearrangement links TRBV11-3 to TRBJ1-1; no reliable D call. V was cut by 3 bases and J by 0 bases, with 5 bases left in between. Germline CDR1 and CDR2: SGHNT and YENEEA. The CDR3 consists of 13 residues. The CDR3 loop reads CASSFDLNTEAFF. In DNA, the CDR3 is TGTGCCAGCAGCTTCGACTTGAACACTGAAGCTTTCTTT.

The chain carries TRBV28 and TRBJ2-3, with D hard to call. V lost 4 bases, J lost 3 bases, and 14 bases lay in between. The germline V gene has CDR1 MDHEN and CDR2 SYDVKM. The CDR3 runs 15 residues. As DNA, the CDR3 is TGTGCCAGCAGTTCTCCCCCCGAGATTACAGATACGCAGTATTTT. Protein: CASSSPPEITDTQYF. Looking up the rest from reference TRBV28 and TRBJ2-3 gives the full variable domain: DVKVTQSSRYLVKRTGEKVFLECVQDMDHENMFWYRQDPGLGLRLIYFSYDVKMKEKGDIPEGYSVSREKKERFSLILESASTNQTSMYLCASSSPPEITDTQYFGPGTRLTVL.

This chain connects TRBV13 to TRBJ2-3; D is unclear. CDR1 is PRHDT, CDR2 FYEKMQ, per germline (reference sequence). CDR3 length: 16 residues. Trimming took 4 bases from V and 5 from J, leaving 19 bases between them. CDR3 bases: TGTGCCAGCAGCTCCCTCAGGAAGGGAAGGCAAGATACGCAGTATTTT. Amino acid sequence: CASSSLRKGRQDTQYF.

The CDR3 loop reads CASSDGRGAAPGTQYF. As DNA, the CDR3 is TGTGCCAGCAGTGACGGTAGGGGAGCAGCCCCCGGTACGCAGTATTTT. The chain is built from TRBV6-4 and TRBJ2-3, with D perhaps assigned TRBD1 or TRBD2 (5 bases each). This CDR3 has 16 residues. From germline, CDR1 is MRHNA and CDR2 SNTAGT. Trimming removed 2 bases from V and 8 bases from J, with 20 bases in between.

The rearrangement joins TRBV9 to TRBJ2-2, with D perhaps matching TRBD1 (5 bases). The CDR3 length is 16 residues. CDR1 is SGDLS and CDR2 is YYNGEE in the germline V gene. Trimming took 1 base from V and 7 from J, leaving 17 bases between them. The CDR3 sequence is CASSVNPQGVGGELFF. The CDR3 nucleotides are TGTGCCAGCAGCGTAAACCCGCAGGGTGTTGGCGGGGAGCTGTTTTTT. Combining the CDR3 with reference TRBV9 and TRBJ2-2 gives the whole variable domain DSGVTQTPKHLITATGQRVTLRCSPRSGDLSVYWYQQSLDQGLQFLIQYYNGEERAKGNILERFSAQQFPDLHSELNLSSLELGDSALYFCASSVNPQGVGGELFFGEGSRLTVL.

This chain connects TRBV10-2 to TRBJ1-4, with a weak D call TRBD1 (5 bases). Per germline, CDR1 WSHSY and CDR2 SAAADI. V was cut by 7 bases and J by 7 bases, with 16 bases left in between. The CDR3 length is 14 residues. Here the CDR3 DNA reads TGCGCCAGCACCGAAGTGGGGGGAAGTGAAAAACTGTTTTTT. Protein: CASTEVGGSEKLFF.

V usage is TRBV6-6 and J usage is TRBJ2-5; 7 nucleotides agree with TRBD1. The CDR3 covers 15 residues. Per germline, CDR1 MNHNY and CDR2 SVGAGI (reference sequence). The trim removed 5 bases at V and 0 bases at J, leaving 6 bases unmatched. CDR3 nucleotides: TGTGCCAGCAGTCGACAGGGCTGGAACCAAGAGACCCAGTACTTC. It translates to CASSRQGWNQETQYF.

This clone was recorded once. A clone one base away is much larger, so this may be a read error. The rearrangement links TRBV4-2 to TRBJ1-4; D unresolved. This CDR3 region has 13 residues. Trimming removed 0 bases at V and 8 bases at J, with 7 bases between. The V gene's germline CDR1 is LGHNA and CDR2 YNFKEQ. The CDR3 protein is CASSQDFGEKLFF. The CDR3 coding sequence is TGTGCCAGCAGCCAAGATTTTGGGGAAAAACTGTTTTTT.

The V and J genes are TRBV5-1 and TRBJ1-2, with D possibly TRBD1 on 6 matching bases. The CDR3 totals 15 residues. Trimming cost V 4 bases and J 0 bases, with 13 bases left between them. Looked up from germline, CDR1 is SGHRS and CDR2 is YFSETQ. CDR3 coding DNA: TGCGCCAGCAGCCAGGGGAACGGAGCTAACTATGGCTACACCTTC. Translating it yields CASSQGNGANYGYTF.

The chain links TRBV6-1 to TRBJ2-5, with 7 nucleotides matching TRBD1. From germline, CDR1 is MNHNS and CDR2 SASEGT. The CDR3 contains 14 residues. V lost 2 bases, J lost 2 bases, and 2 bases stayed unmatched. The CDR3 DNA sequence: TGTGCCAGCAGTGAACGGGGACAGCAAGAGACCCAGTACTTC. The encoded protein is CASSERGQQETQYF.

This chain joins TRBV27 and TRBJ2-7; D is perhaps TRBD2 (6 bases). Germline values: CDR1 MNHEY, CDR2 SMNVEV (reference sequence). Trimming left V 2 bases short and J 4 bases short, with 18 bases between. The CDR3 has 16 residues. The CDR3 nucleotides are TGTGCCAGCAGTTTAGGGTGGGGGGACGTTGGGTACGAGCAGTACTTC. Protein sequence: CASSLGWGDVGYEQYF.

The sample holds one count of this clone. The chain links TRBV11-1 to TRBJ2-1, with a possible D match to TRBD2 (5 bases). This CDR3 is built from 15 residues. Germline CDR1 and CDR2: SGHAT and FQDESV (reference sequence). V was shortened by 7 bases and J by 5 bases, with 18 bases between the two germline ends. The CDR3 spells CASTVRPASNNEQFF. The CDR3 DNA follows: TGTGCCAGCACCGTTAGACCGGCTAGCAACAATGAGCAGTTCTTC.